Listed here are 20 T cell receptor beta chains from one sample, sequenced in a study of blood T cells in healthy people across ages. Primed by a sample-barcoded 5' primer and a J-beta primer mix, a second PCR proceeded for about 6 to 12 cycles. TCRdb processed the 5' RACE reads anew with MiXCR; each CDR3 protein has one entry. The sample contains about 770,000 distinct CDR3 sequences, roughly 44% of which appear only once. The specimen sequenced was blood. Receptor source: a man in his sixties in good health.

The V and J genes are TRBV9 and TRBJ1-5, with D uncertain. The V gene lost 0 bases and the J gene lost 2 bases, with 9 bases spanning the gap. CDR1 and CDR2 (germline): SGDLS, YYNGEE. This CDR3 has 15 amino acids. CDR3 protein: CASSVGGYGNQPQHF. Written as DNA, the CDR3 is TGTGCCAGCAGCGTAGGGGGATACGGCAATCAGCCCCAGCATTTT.

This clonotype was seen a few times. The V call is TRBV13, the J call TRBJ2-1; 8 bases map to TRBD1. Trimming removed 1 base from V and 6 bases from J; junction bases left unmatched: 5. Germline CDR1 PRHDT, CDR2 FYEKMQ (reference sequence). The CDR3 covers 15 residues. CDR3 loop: CASSLVRGLGNEQFF. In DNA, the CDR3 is TGTGCCAGCAGCTTAGTCAGGGGGCTCGGCAATGAGCAGTTCTTC.

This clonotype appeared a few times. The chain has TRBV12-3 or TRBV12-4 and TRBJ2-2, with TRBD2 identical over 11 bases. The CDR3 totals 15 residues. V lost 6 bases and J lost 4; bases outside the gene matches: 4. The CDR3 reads CASRLSGGGTGELFF. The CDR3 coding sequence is TGTGCCAGCAGACTTAGCGGGGGGGGCACCGGGGAGCTGTTTTTT.

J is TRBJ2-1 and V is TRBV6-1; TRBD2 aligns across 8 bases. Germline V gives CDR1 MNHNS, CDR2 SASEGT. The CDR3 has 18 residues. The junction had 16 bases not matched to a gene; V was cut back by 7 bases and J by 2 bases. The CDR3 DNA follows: TGTGCCAGCACTACGGGCAGTCCGGCGCGGGGGGCCTACAATGAGCAGTTCTTC. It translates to CASTTGSPARGAYNEQFF.

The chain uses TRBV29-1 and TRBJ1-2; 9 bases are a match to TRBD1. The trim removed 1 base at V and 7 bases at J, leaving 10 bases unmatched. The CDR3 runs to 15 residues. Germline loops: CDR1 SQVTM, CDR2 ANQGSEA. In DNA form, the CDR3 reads TGCAGCGTTGAAGCCGGGGGGGACAGGGACTTTGGCTACACCTTC. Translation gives CSVEAGGDRDFGYTF.

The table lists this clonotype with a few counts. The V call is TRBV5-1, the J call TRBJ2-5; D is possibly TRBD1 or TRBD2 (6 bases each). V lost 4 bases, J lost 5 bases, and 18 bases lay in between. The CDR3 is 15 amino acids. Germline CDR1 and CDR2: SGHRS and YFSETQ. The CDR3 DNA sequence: TGCGCCAGCAGCAAAGGGGGGACTCCGGGGGAGACCCAGTACTTC. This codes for CASSKGGTPGETQYF.

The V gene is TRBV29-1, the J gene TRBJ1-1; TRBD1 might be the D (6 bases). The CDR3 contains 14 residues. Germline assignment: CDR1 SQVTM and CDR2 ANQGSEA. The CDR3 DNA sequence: TGCAGAGTACCCAGAGGACAGAAGAACACTGAAGCTTTCTTT. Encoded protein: CRVPRGQKNTEAFF. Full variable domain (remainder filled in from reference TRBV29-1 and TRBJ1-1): SAVISQKPSRDICQRGTSLTIQCQVDSQVTMMFWYRQQPGQSLTLIATANQGSEATYESGFVIDKFPISRPNLTFSTLTVSNMSPEDSSIYLCRVPRGQKNTEAFFGQGTRLTVV.

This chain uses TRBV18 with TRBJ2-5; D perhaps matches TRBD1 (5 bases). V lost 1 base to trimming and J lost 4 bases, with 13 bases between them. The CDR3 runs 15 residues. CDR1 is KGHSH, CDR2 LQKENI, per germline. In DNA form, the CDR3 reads TGTGCCAGCTCACCACAGGGGATCGGTGGAGAGACCCAGTACTTC. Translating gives CASSPQGIGGETQYF.

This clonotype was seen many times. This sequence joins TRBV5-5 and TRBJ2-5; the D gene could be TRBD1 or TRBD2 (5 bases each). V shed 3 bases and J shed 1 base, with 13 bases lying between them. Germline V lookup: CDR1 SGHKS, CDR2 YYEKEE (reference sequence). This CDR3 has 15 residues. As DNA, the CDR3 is TGTGCCAGCAGCTATACTAGACAGACCCAAGAGACCCAGTACTTC. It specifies CASSYTRQTQETQYF. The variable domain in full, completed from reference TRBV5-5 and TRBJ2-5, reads DAGVTQSPTHLIKTRGQQVTLRCSPISGHKSVSWYQQVLGQGPQFIFQYYEKEERGRGNFPDRFSARQFPNYSSELNVNALLLGDSALYLCASSYTRQTQETQYFGPGTRLLVL.

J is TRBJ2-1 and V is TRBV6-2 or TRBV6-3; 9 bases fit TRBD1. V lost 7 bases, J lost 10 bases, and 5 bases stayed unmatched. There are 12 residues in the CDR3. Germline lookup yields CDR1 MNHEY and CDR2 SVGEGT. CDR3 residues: CASKGQGYEQFF. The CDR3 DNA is TGTGCCAGCAAGGGACAGGGCTACGAGCAGTTCTTC.

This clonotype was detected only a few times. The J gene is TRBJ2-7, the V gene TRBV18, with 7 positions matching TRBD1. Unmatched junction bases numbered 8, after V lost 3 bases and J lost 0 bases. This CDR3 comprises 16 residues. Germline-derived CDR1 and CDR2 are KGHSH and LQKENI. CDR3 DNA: TGTGCCAGCTCACCCTTTGGACAGGTGAGCTCCTACGAGCAGTACTTC. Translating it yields CASSPFGQVSSYEQYF.

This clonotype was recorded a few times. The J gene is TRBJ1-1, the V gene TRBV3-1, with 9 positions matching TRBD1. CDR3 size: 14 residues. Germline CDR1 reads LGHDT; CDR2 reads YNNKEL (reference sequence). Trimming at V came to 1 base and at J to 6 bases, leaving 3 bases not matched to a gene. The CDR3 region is CASSQADRGAEAFF. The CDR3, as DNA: TGTGCCAGCAGCCAAGCCGACAGGGGGGCTGAAGCTTTCTTT.

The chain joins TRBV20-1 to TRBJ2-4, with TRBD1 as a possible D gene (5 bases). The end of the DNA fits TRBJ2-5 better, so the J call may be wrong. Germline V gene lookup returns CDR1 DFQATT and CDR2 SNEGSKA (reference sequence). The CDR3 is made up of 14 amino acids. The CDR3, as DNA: TGCAGTGCTAGATCCCCCTGGGGCACAGAGACCCAGTACTTC. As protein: CSARSPWGTETQYF.

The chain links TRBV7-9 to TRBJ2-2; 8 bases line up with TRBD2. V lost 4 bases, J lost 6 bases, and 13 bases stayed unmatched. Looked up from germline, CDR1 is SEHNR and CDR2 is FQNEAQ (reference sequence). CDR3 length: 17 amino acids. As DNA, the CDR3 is TGTGCCAGCAGCTCAAAGTTAGCGGGGAATGGTGCCGGGGAGCTGTTTTTT. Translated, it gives CASSSKLAGNGAGELFF.

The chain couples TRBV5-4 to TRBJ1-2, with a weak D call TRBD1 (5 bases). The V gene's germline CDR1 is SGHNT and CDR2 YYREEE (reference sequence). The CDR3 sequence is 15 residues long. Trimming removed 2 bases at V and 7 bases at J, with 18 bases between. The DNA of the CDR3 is TGTGCCAGCAGCTTTGGGGGGGGTCTTCGGTCTGGCTACACCTTC. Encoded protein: CASSFGGGLRSGYTF.

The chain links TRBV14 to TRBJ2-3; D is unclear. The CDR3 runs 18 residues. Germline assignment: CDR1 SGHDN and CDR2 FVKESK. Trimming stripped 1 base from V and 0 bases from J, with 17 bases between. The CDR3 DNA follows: TGTGCCAGCAGCCAAGTTATGGAGTCGCCCAAAAGCACAGATACGCAGTATTTT. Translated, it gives CASSQVMESPKSTDTQYF.

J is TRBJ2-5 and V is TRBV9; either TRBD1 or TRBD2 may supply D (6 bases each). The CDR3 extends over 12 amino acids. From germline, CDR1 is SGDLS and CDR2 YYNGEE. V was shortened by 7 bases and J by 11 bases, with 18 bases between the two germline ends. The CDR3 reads CASGGGTGEQYF. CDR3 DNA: TGTGCCAGCGGAGGGGGGACTGGGGAGCAGTACTTC.

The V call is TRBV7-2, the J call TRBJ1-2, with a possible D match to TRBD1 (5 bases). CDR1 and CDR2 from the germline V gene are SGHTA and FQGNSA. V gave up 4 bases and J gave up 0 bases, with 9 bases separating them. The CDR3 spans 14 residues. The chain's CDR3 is CTSSYGATNYGYTF. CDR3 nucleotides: TGTACCAGCAGCTATGGGGCCACTAACTATGGCTACACCTTC.

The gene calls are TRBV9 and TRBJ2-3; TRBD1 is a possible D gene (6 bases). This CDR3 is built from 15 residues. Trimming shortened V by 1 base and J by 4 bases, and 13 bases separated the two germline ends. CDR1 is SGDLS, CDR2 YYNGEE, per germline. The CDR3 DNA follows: TGTGCCAGCAGCGTAAGAGGGGGTAGGGCAGATACGCAGTATTTT. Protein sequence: CASSVRGGRADTQYF. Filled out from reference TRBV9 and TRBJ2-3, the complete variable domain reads DSGVTQTPKHLITATGQRVTLRCSPRSGDLSVYWYQQSLDQGLQFLIQYYNGEERAKGNILERFSAQQFPDLHSELNLSSLELGDSALYFCASSVRGGRADTQYFGPGTRLTVL.

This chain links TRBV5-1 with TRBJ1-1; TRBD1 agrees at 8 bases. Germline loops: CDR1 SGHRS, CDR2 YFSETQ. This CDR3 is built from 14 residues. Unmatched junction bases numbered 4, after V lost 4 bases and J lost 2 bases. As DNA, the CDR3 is TGCGCCAGCAGCGGGGGACAGGCAAACACTGAAGCTTTCTTT. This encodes CASSGGQANTEAFF.